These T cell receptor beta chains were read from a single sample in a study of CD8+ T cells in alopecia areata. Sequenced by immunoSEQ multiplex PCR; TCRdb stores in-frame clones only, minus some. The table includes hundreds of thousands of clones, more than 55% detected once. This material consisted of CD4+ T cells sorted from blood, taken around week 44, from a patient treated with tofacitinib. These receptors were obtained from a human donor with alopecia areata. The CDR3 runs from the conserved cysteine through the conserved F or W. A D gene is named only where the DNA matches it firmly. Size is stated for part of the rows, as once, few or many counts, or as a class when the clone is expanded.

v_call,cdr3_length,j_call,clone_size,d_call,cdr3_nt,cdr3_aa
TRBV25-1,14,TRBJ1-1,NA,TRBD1,TGTGCCAGCAGCCGAAGGGGGCAGAACACTGAAGCTTTCTTT,CASSRRGQNTEAFF
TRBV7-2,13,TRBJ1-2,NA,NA,TGTGCCAGCAGCCCCACACCAAACGCCGGCTACACCTTC,CASSPTPNAGYTF
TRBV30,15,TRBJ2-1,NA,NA,TGTGCCTGGAGTCCCCCCGGGAGCTCCTACAATGAGCAGTTCTTC,CAWSPPGSSYNEQFF
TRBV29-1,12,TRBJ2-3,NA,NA,TGCAGCGTTGCGGCGAGCACAGATACGCAGTATTTT,CSVAASTDTQYF
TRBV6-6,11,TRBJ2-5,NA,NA,TGTGCCAGCAGGACCTCGGAGACCCAGTACTTC,CASRTSETQYF
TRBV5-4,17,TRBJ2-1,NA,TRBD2,TGTGCCAGCAGCCGGGCCAGCGGGGGGAGCTCCTACAATGAGCAGTTCTTC,CASSRASGGSSYNEQFF
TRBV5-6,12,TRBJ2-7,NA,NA,TGTGCCAGCAGCTCGGCCTTCCTCGAGCAGTACTTC,CASSSAFLEQYF
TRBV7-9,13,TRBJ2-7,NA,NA,TGTGCCAGCAGCCGAACAGGGACCTACGAGCAGTACTTC,CASSRTGTYEQYF
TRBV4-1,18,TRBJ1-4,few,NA,TGCGCCAGCAGCCAAGTATTATTCTTTCGGAAGGCTAATGAAAAACTGTTTTTT,CASSQVLFFRKANEKLFF
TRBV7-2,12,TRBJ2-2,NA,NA,TGTGCCAGCGGGCCGTACACCGGGGAGCTGTTTTTT,CASGPYTGELFF
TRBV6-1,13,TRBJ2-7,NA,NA,TGTGCCAGCTTAGTGGGGAACTCCTACGAGCAGTACTTC,CASLVGNSYEQYF
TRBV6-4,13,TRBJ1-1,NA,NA,TGTGCCAGCAGTGACATGCAGAACACTGAAGCTTTCTTT,CASSDMQNTEAFF
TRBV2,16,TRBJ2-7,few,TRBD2,TGTGCCAGCAGTGGTGGCGCCCGAGCGGGGGTCTACGAGCAGTACTTC,CASSGGARAGVYEQYF
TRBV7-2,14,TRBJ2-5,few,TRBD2,TGTGCCAGCAGCTCTGGGGGGGGTACGGAGACCCAGTACTTC,CASSSGGGTETQYF
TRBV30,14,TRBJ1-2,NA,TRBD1,TGTGCCTGGAGTGTAACAGGGGTTGTGTATGGCTACACCTTC,CAWSVTGVVYGYTF
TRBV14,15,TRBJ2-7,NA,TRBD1,TGTGCCAGCAGCCTAGGACAGGGTATAGCCTACGAGCAGTACTTC,CASSLGQGIAYEQYF
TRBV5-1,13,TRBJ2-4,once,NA,TGCGCCAGCAGCTTGGAGGTGCAAAACATTCAGTACTTC,CASSLEVQNIQYF
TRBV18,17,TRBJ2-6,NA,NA,TGTGCCAGCTCACCACTTGCCAGCCGCTCTGGGGCCAACGTCCTGACTTTC,CASSPLASRSGANVLTF
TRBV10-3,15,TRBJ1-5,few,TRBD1,TGTGCCATCAGTGCCGGGACAGGGGACAATCAGCCCCAGCATTTT,CAISAGTGDNQPQHF
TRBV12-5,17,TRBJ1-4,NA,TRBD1,TGTGCTAGTGGTTTGCCAGGGACAGGACCAACTAATGAAAAACTGTTTTTT,CASGLPGTGPTNEKLFF
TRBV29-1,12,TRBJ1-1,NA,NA,TGCAGCGGGGGACACACGAACACTGAAGCTTTCTTT,CSGGHTNTEAFF
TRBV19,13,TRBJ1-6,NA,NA,TGTGCCAGTAGTTCCACCAGGGATTCACCCCTCCACTTT,CASSSTRDSPLHF
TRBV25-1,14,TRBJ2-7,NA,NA,TGTGCCAGCAGTCAAACAGGGATGGTCTCCGAGCAGTACTTC,CASSQTGMVSEQYF
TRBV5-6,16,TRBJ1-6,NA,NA,TGTGCCAGCAGCTTAGGCGGGACTGCCGCCAATTCACCCCTCCACTTT,CASSLGGTAANSPLHF
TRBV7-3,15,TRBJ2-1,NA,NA,TGTGCCAGCAGCGAATCCGGGCGGACGAGCGATGAGCAGTTCTTC,CASSESGRTSDEQFF
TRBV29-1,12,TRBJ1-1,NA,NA,TGCAGCGTTGAATATCGGAACACTGAAGCTTTCTTT,CSVEYRNTEAFF
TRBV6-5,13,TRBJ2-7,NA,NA,TGTGCCAGCAGTTACTCTTGGGGCTACGAGCAGTACTTC,CASSYSWGYEQYF
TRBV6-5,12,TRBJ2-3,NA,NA,TGTGCCAGCAGCCGAGGACAGAATACGCAGTATTTT,CASSRGQNTQYF
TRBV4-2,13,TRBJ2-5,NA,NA,TGTGCCAGCAGCCAAGACTTCCAAGAGACCCAGTACTTC,CASSQDFQETQYF
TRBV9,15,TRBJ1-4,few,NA,TGTGCCAGCAGCGTACAGGGGCAGGATAATGAAAAACTGTTTTTT,CASSVQGQDNEKLFF
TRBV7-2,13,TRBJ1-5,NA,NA,TGTGCCAGCAGCCCCGACAGAGATCAGCCCCAGCATTTT,CASSPDRDQPQHF
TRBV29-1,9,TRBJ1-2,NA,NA,TGCAGCGTTGAAGGTGGCTACACCTTC,CSVEGGYTF
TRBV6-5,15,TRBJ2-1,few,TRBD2,TGTGCCAGCAGTGGACCGGGGGGGCCGCGAAATGAGCAGTTCTTC,CASSGPGGPRNEQFF
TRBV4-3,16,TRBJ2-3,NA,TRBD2,TGCGCCAGCAGCCAAGGGGCTAGCGGGGGTGTAGATACGCAGTATTTT,CASSQGASGGVDTQYF
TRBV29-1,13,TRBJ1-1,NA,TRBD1,TGCAGCGTTGAGCTCCGGGACAGGGCTGAAGCTTTCTTT,CSVELRDRAEAFF
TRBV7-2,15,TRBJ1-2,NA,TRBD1,TGTGCCAGCAGCTTAGCCTTTGACAGGGGGCAAGGCTACACCTTC,CASSLAFDRGQGYTF